What follows are 28 T cell receptor beta chains derived from one specimen sequenced in a study of T cells after yellow fever vaccination. TCRdb ran MiXCR on the 5' RACE reads and lists one entry per CDR3 protein. Among about 300,000 distinct CDR3 sequences listed, about 6.9% were seen once. The source material was PBMCs, sampled 45 days after the first yellow fever vaccination. The source is a man aged 18 to 29 who received the YFV17D yellow fever vaccine.

This clonotype was seen only a few times. The chain combines TRBV27 with TRBJ1-1; D possibly corresponds to TRBD1 (5 bases). CDR1 MNHEY and CDR2 SMNVEV come from the germline V gene (reference sequence). The CDR3 covers 14 residues. V was clipped by 2 bases and J by 4 bases, with 11 bases between them. The DNA for the CDR3 is TGTGCCAGCAGTTTAGGGACGGGTCTCACTGAAGCTTTCTTT. Protein sequence: CASSLGTGLTEAFF.

This clonotype was seen a handful of times. The chain joins TRBV4-1 to TRBJ1-1, with 9 bases aligning to TRBD1. This CDR3 has 18 residues. Per the germline V gene, CDR1 is MGHRA and CDR2 is YSYEKL. The J segment lost 5 bases and the V segment lost 0 bases, leaving 13 bases of the junction unmatched. CDR3 DNA sequence: TGCGCCAGCAGCCAAGAAATGGGCGGAGGACAGGGGAGAACTGAAGCTTTCTTT. As protein: CASSQEMGGGQGRTEAFF.

This clonotype was detected ten times or more. CDR3 protein: CASSLREDETQYF. In DNA form, the CDR3 reads TGCGCCAGCAGCTTGAGGGAGGATGAGACCCAGTACTTC. The rearrangement uses TRBV5-1 and TRBJ2-5; D might be TRBD2 (6 bases). Per germline, CDR1 SGHRS and CDR2 YFSETQ. This CDR3 contains 13 residues. V lost 1 base and J 5 bases, leaving 9 bases between the germline ends.

Concerning this clonotype itself: A much more abundant neighbour one base away suggests this may be a read error. V gene TRBV6-1 combines with J gene TRBJ2-5, with TRBD1 matching 9 bases. CDR3 size: 15 residues. CDR1 is MNHNS and CDR2 is SASEGT in the germline V gene. CDR3 DNA sequence: TGTGCCAGCAGACCTGGGACAGGGCCGTTAGAGTCCCAGTACTTC. Its protein is CASRPGTGPLESQYF.

Only a few counts were recorded for this clonotype. The chain employs TRBV20-1 and TRBJ2-7, with 8 nucleotides matching TRBD1. CDR1 is DFQATT, CDR2 SNEGSKA, per germline (reference sequence). V was clipped by 4 bases and J by 3 bases; unmatched bases: 11. CDR3 size: 15 residues. CDR3 in amino acids: CSAIALDRGFYEQYF. The DNA of the CDR3 is TGCAGTGCTATTGCATTAGACAGGGGTTTCTACGAGCAGTACTTC.

A few counts support this clonotype. The chain carries TRBV19 and TRBJ1-2; no firm D call. Germline lookup yields CDR1 LNHDA and CDR2 SQIVND (reference sequence). The CDR3 sequence is 11 residues long. The germline V and J ends were trimmed by 6 bases and 3 bases, with 5 bases remaining between them. The DNA for the CDR3 is TGTGCCAGTAGGCGTTACTATGGCTACACCTTC. Its protein is CASRRYYGYTF.

This chain joins TRBV4-1 and TRBJ1-1; D remains ambiguous. CDR1 and CDR2 (germline): MGHRA, YSYEKL. CDR3 size: 15 residues. V gave up 3 bases and J gave up 3 bases, with 14 bases separating them. CDR3 residues: CASSQEKYRDTEAFF. CDR3 nucleotides: TGCGCCAGCAGCCAGGAAAAGTACCGGGACACTGAAGCTTTCTTT.

This clonotype was found a few times. J is TRBJ2-3 and V is TRBV5-1, with 12 positions matching TRBD2. The V gene end was trimmed by 4 bases and the J gene end by 2 bases; junction bases not matched to a gene: 8. The CDR3 covers 17 residues. Germline loops: CDR1 SGHRS, CDR2 YFSETQ. CDR3 nucleotides: TGCGCCAGCAGCCCGGGGACTAGCGGGTCCTCCACAGATACGCAGTATTTT. It translates to CASSPGTSGSSTDTQYF.

This clonotype was detected a few times. V gene TRBV5-1 combines with J gene TRBJ1-3; D gene ambiguous. V was cut by 2 bases and J by 0 bases, with 6 bases left in between. The CDR3 contains 14 residues. Germline V CDR1 and CDR2: SGHRS, YFSETQ. The DNA of the CDR3 is TGCGCCAGCAGCTTTGTAGGCTCTGGAAACACCATATATTTT. It is translated as CASSFVGSGNTIYF.

This clonotype has more than one count but fewer than ten. V usage is TRBV5-1 and J usage is TRBJ2-3; D is unresolved. The CDR3 length is 13 residues. V was cut by 1 base and J by 2 bases, with 5 bases left in between. CDR1 and CDR2 (germline): SGHRS, YFSETQ. The CDR3 DNA reads as TGCGCCAGCAGCTTGAAGATCACAGATACGCAGTATTTT. Its protein is CASSLKITDTQYF.

The chain employs TRBV19 and TRBJ1-5, with 8 nucleotides matching TRBD1. Trimming at V came to 10 bases and at J to 0 bases, leaving 8 bases not matched to a gene. In germline, CDR1 is LNHDA, CDR2 SQIVND (reference sequence). The CDR3 runs 15 residues. CDR3 region: CAISDRGNSNQPQHF. CDR3 in DNA: TGTGCCATCTCCGACAGGGGAAATAGCAATCAGCCCCAGCATTTT.

This clonotype was counted a few times. This chain uses TRBV20-1 with TRBJ2-5; weak D call: TRBD1 (6 bases). Germline V gene sequence: CDR1 DFQATT, CDR2 SNEGSKA (reference sequence). The CDR3 consists of 13 residues. Trimming shortened V by 6 bases and J by 3 bases, and 14 bases separated the two germline ends. Here the CDR3 DNA reads TGCAGTGCGCAAACCGGGACAAAAGAGACCCAGTACTTC. It encodes CSAQTGTKETQYF.

This clonotype was detected only a few times. The chain combines TRBV10-3 with TRBJ1-2, with TRBD1 matching 9 bases. Per the germline V gene, CDR1 is ENHRY and CDR2 is SYGVKD. This CDR3 has 16 residues. The junction had 14 bases not matched to a gene; V was cut back by 10 bases and J by 2 bases. Here the CDR3 reads CATPSLQGAGNYGYTF. CDR3 in DNA: TGTGCCACCCCCAGTTTACAGGGGGCAGGAAACTATGGCTACACCTTC.

This clonotype was found a few times. This rearrangement joins TRBV20-1 to TRBJ1-6; 7 bases are a match to TRBD1. The J segment lost 9 bases and the V segment lost 2 bases, leaving 7 bases of the junction unmatched. CDR1 and CDR2 (germline): DFQATT, SNEGSKA (reference sequence). The length of the CDR3 is 14 residues. The CDR3 reads CSARISRGPSPLHF. Here the CDR3 DNA reads TGCAGTGCTAGAATATCTAGGGGGCCTTCACCCCTCCACTTT.

V usage is TRBV29-1 and J usage is TRBJ2-7; D is unresolved. V lost 4 bases and J 2 bases, leaving 12 bases between the germline ends. Per germline, CDR1 SQVTM and CDR2 ANQGSEA. This CDR3 spans 13 amino acids. This CDR3 reads CSVGKGSPYEQYF. CDR3 nucleotides: TGCAGCGTTGGAAAAGGGTCGCCCTACGAGCAGTACTTC.

This clonotype was detected ten times or more. The J gene is TRBJ2-5, the V gene TRBV12-3 or TRBV12-4; 7 bases align to TRBD1. The CDR3 spans 14 residues. The trim removed 6 bases at V and 2 bases at J, leaving 6 bases unmatched. The CDR3 spells CASRPTGQQETQYF. The CDR3 bases are TGTGCCAGCAGACCGACAGGGCAACAAGAGACCCAGTACTTC.

This clonotype was recorded at least ten times. The CDR3 loop is CSAGAHGEKGTDTQYF. In DNA, the CDR3 is TGCAGTGCCGGGGCACACGGAGAAAAGGGCACAGATACGCAGTATTTT. V gene TRBV20-1 combines with J gene TRBJ2-3, with D possibly being TRBD1 or TRBD2 (5 bases each). Germline CDR1 is DFQATT and CDR2 is SNEGSKA (reference sequence). This CDR3 has 16 amino acids. With 6 bases removed from V and 1 base from J, the gap between germline ends came to 20 bases.

The V call is TRBV4-1, the J call TRBJ1-1; D gene uncertain. Deletions cut 8 bases from V and 1 base from J, with 11 bases between. Germline values: CDR1 MGHRA, CDR2 YSYEKL. The CDR3 has 13 amino acids. CDR3 in amino acids: CASESPGNTEAFF. In DNA form, the CDR3 reads TGCGCCAGCGAGTCTCCTGGGAACACTGAAGCTTTCTTT.

This clonotype came up many times. V usage is TRBV20-1 and J usage is TRBJ2-5, with a tentative D call TRBD1 (5 bases). Germline CDR1 and CDR2: DFQATT and SNEGSKA (reference sequence). V lost 1 base and J lost 5, with 8 bases in between. This CDR3 spans 12 amino acids. CDR3 bases: TGCAGTGCTAGAGGGGGCGCCGAGACCCAGTACTTC. Encoded protein: CSARGGAETQYF.

This clonotype was seen a few times. This chain links TRBV12-3 or TRBV12-4 with TRBJ1-5, with D uncertain. CDR3 length: 15 residues. Trimming stripped 1 base from V and 2 bases from J, with 9 bases between. CDR3: CASSLGSGGNQPQHF. The DNA of the CDR3 is TGTGCCAGCAGTTTAGGGTCGGGTGGCAATCAGCCCCAGCATTTT.

This clonotype occurred many times. The rearrangement joins TRBV7-3 to TRBJ2-3; D gene uncertain. V lost 4 bases to trimming and J lost 2 bases, with 10 bases between them. Germline loops: CDR1 SGHTA, CDR2 FQGTGA. The CDR3 length is 14 residues. CDR3 DNA sequence: TGTGCCAGCAGCTCTGGGATCTACACAGATACGCAGTATTTT. Translating it yields CASSSGIYTDTQYF.

This clonotype was found many times. The chain is built from TRBV5-1 and TRBJ2-5; perhaps TRBD1 as D (7 bases). Germline CDR1 and CDR2: SGHRS and YFSETQ. The CDR3 spans 16 residues. Trimming cost V 4 bases and J 1 base, with 17 bases left between them. The CDR3 protein is CASSPQGGTLQETQYF. CDR3 in DNA: TGCGCCAGCAGCCCCCAGGGGGGCACCCTCCAAGAGACCCAGTACTTC.

In its sample, this clonotype was seen a few times. The chain links TRBV6-1 to TRBJ2-5; possibly TRBD2 for D (6 bases). Germline V lookup: CDR1 MNHNS, CDR2 SASEGT. The V end was cut by 6 bases, the J end by 2 bases, with 10 bases between. The CDR3 loop spans 13 amino acids. CDR3 amino acids: CASRRENQETQYF. The CDR3 bases are TGTGCCAGCAGACGGGAGAATCAAGAGACCCAGTACTTC.

J is TRBJ2-7 and V is TRBV7-9; TRBD1 agrees at 7 bases. Germline trimming cut 3 bases from V and 5 bases from J; bases unmatched to any gene: 7. CDR1 and CDR2 (germline): SEHNR, FQNEAQ (reference sequence). The CDR3 length is 14 residues. The CDR3 region has the DNA TGTGCCAGCAGCTTTCGACAGGGTATTAACGAGCAGTACTTC. This codes for CASSFRQGINEQYF. Full variable domain (rest looked up from reference TRBV7-9 and TRBJ2-7): DTGVSQNPRHKITKRGQNVTFRCDPISEHNRLYWYRQTLGQGPEFLTYFQNEAQLEKSRLLSDRFSAERPKGSFSTLEIQRTEQGDSAMYLCASSFRQGINEQYFGPGTRLTVT.

This chain uses TRBV12-3 or TRBV12-4 with TRBJ1-2; D uncertain. CDR3 length: 12 amino acids. Trimming took off 1 base at V and 3 bases at J, with 3 bases between the two ends. The CDR3 DNA reads TGTGCCAGCAGTTTAGTTGACTATGGCTACACCTTC. This gives the protein CASSLVDYGYTF.

This chain uses TRBV7-2 with TRBJ2-3; TRBD1 is a possible D gene (5 bases). CDR3 length equals 15 residues. The V and J ends lost 4 bases and 3 bases respectively, with 14 bases between them. Germline V gene data show CDR1 as SGHTA and CDR2 as FQGNSA. The CDR3 protein is CASSSFISGTDTQYF. As DNA, the CDR3 is TGTGCCAGCAGCTCCTTCATCTCAGGGACAGATACGCAGTATTTT.

This chain links TRBV7-3 with TRBJ2-3; 9 nucleotides match TRBD2. Germline-derived CDR1 and CDR2 are SGHTA and FQGTGA. This CDR3 is built from 14 residues. V trimming: 8 bases; J trimming: 2 bases; junction bases outside the gene matches: 5. For the CDR3, the DNA is TGTGCCAGCGCGGGCGGGGGGGCCACAGATACGCAGTATTTT. It translates to CASAGGGATDTQYF. Looking up the rest from reference TRBV7-3 and TRBJ2-3 gives the full variable domain: GAGVSQTPSNKVTEKGKYVELRCDPISGHTALYWYRQSLGQGPEFLIYFQGTGAADDSGLPNDRFFAVRPEGSVSTLKIQRTERGDSAVYLCASAGGGATDTQYFGPGTRLTVL.

This chain connects TRBV7-6 to TRBJ2-1; tentatively, D is TRBD2 (6 bases). CDR1 is SGHVS, CDR2 FNYEAQ, per germline. The CDR3 has 15 amino acids. With 2 bases removed from V and 0 bases from J, the gap between germline ends came to 8 bases. As DNA, the CDR3 is TGTGCCAGCAGCTTAATAGCGGACTCCTACAATGAGCAGTTCTTC. Translating it yields CASSLIADSYNEQFF.